This T cell receptor (beta chain) was obtained from a study of CD8+CD57+ T cells in acquired aplastic anemia. Study information: Average CD4+ read depth in healthy donors was around 11 million reads.

The CDR3 is 14 amino acids. Germline V gene data show CDR1 as MNHEY and CDR2 as SMNVEV (reference sequence). Genomic DNA served as template for TCR beta VDJ and CDR3 profiling. TCRdb recomputed calls from the reads with MiXCR, one row per CDR3 protein. The sample contains 100,000 to 130,000 distinct CDR3 sequences, 40% to 65% of which appear only once. This clonotype was detected a few times. A read error may produce the germline difference seen at one junction end. Sequencing was done on a sample of sorted CD4+, CD8+, or CD8+CD57+ T cells (not recorded which) from PBMCs. V usage is TRBV27 and J usage is TRBJ2-3; D could derive from TRBD1 or TRBD2 (5 bases each). The clonotype originates from a human donor in good health, serving as a control. The CDR3 sequence: CASSFRASTGTQYF. The CDR3 DNA sequence: TGTGCCAGCAGTTTTAGGGCTAGCACAGGTACGCAGTATTTT.